The 14 T cell receptor beta chains below all came from one sample that was sequenced in a study of PD-L1 blockade in urothelial cancer (dated by TCRdb to the late 2010s). The time point label for this specimen denotes: peripheral blood 6 weeks after treatment start. Library preparation employed the immunoSEQ multiplex PCR assay. Imported from immuneACCESS, the table was reduced by TCRdb to in-frame sequences with V and J called. These copies leave out some clones; in studies compared against another copy, an unresolved V gene accounts for under half, and the cause of the remainder is not known. The sample records under 60,000 clones, 70% to 90% of which are singletons. The ten biggest clones cover about 9.4% of the sample. The sequencing used PBMCs, collected around atezolizumab (anti-PD-L1) treatment. The receptors here all came from a man aged 60 to 75 with urothelial cancer.

This chain uses TRBV20-1 with TRBJ1-2, with D possibly being TRBD1 (6 bases). The germline gives CDR1 DFQATT, CDR2 SNEGSKA (reference sequence). The CDR3 has 11 residues. The CDR3, as DNA: TGCGGACAACAGGGAACGGAGGGCTACACCTTC. As protein: CGQQGTEGYTF.

J is TRBJ2-2 and V is TRBV11-2; TRBD1 aligns across 8 bases. Germline-derived CDR1 and CDR2 are SGHAT and FQNNGV. This CDR3 region has 15 residues. After removal of 5 bases from V and 5 bases from J, the junction contained 7 bases not matched to a gene. CDR3 coding DNA: TGTGCCAGCAGCCCTTCAGGGGGCGGGACCGGGGAGCTGTTTTTT. Translating gives CASSPSGGGTGELFF.

The chain couples TRBV5-6 to TRBJ1-6, with D possibly matching TRBD1 (5 bases). Germline V gene lookup returns CDR1 SGHDT and CDR2 YYEEEE. The V end was cut by 4 bases, the J end by 6 bases, with 11 bases between. CDR3 length: 14 amino acids. The CDR3 spells CASSRPGLNSPLHF. The CDR3, as DNA: TGTGCCAGCAGCCGGCCAGGGCTTAATTCACCCCTCCACTTT. Using reference TRBV5-6 and TRBJ1-6 for the parts outside the CDR3, the full variable domain is DAGVTQSPTHLIKTRGQQVTLRCSPKSGHDTVSWYQQALGQGPQFIFQYYEEEERQRGNFPDRFSGHQFPNYSSELNVNALLLGDSALYLCASSRPGLNSPLHFGNGTRLTVT.

CDR3 sequence reads: CASRGTGGSNTEAFF. The CDR3, as DNA: TGTGCCAGTAGGGGGACAGGGGGATCGAACACTGAAGCTTTCTTT. The V and J genes are TRBV19 and TRBJ1-1; 11 positions agree with TRBD1. The CDR3 sequence is 15 residues long. V dropped 6 bases and J dropped 1; count of bases not matched to a gene: 4. CDR1 and CDR2 (germline): LNHDA, SQIVND (reference sequence).

This chain joins TRBV7-2 and TRBJ1-5; D unresolved. Germline V gene data show CDR1 as SGHTA and CDR2 as FQGNSA. This CDR3 has 15 amino acids. Trimming pared 5 bases from V and 5 bases from J, leaving 16 bases between. CDR3 sequence: CASSQERVPYQPQHF. CDR3 coding DNA: TGTGCCAGCAGCCAGGAGAGGGTCCCTTATCAGCCCCAGCATTTT.

The chain has TRBV7-2 and TRBJ2-5; 11 nucleotides line up with TRBD2. Trimming took 1 base from V and 5 from J; bases not matched to a gene: 6. Germline CDR1 reads SGHTA; CDR2 reads FQGNSA. This CDR3 is 16 amino acids long. The CDR3 DNA is TGTGCCAGCAGCTTAGGTTTAGCGGGGGGGTTGGAGACCCAGTACTTC. Translation gives CASSLGLAGGLETQYF.

CDR3 region: CASSPSGRYNEQFF. In DNA, the CDR3 is TGTGCCAGCTCACCTAGCGGGCGCTACAATGAGCAGTTCTTC. The V gene is TRBV18, the J gene TRBJ2-1, with 7 positions matching TRBD2. There are 14 residues in the CDR3. With V trimmed by 3 bases and J by 3 bases, 2 bases remained unmatched. Germline V gene lookup returns CDR1 KGHSH and CDR2 LQKENI.

In its sample, this clone was seen once. The chain's CDR3 is CASDSGGAYNEQFF. The CDR3 nucleotides read TGTGCCAGCGATAGCGGGGGGGCCTACAATGAGCAGTTCTTC. This rearrangement joins TRBV19 to TRBJ2-1, with 11 bases identical to TRBD2. J lost 2 bases, V lost 9 bases, and 3 bases had no gene match. Germline V lookup: CDR1 LNHDA, CDR2 SQIVND (reference sequence). The CDR3 totals 14 residues.

This sequence joins TRBV6-5 and TRBJ1-2; 8 nucleotides line up with TRBD1. This CDR3 is built from 14 residues. Germline CDR1 and CDR2: MNHEY and SVGAGI. The ends lost 0 bases at V and 8 bases at J; junction bases unmatched: 5. Here the CDR3 DNA reads TGTGCCAGCAGTTACTCGAGTACAGGGGGAGGCTACACCTTC. Protein sequence: CASSYSSTGGGYTF.

The chain recombines TRBV5-4 with TRBJ2-7; 7 nucleotides agree with TRBD2. The CDR3 is 15 amino acids. V was clipped by 4 bases and J by 6 bases; unmatched bases: 13. CDR1 is SGHNT, CDR2 YYREEE, per germline (reference sequence). In DNA form, the CDR3 reads TGTGCCAGCAGCCCCGGGGGGACGACGGGGCGCGAGCAGTACTTC. Translation gives CASSPGGTTGREQYF.

The V gene is TRBV5-1, the J gene TRBJ2-7, with TRBD2 as a possible D gene (7 bases). Trimming took off 0 bases at V and 2 bases at J, with 18 bases between the two ends. The CDR3 covers 17 residues. Germline V gene lookup returns CDR1 SGHRS and CDR2 YFSETQ. The CDR3 region has the DNA TGCGCCAGCAGCTTGGGTGGGGGGGCAGGGACCCCCTACGAGCAGTACTTC. The encoded protein is CASSLGGGAGTPYEQYF.

The chain is built from TRBV9 and TRBJ2-1; a weak D match, TRBD1 (7 bases). V shed 0 bases and J shed 9 bases, with 13 bases lying between them. CDR1 SGDLS and CDR2 YYNGEE come from the germline V gene. CDR3 length: 14 residues. CDR3 protein: CASSVEGQRAEQFF. The CDR3 region has the DNA TGTGCCAGCAGCGTAGAGGGACAGCGGGCTGAGCAGTTCTTC. The complete variable domain, with remaining parts taken from reference TRBV9 and TRBJ2-1, reads DSGVTQTPKHLITATGQRVTLRCSPRSGDLSVYWYQQSLDQGLQFLIQYYNGEERAKGNILERFSAQQFPDLHSELNLSSLELGDSALYFCASSVEGQRAEQFFGPGTRLTVL.

The rearrangement joins TRBV19 to TRBJ1-5; D is possibly TRBD1 (5 bases). The V end was cut by 7 bases, the J end by 1 base, with 17 bases between. Germline CDR1 and CDR2: LNHDA and SQIVND (reference sequence). The CDR3 is 16 residues long. The CDR3 loop reads CASTSPLGRSNQPQHF. CDR3 nucleotides: TGTGCCAGTACCTCACCATTGGGGCGGAGCAATCAGCCCCAGCATTTT.

The chain combines TRBV5-4 with TRBJ1-2; 7 positions agree with TRBD1. The germline gives CDR1 SGHNT, CDR2 YYREEE (reference sequence). This CDR3 has 15 amino acids. Unmatched junction bases numbered 7, after V lost 5 bases and J lost 0 bases. CDR3 DNA: TGTGCCAGCAGGGCTCATACAGGGGCTAACTATGGCTACACCTTC. Translation: CASRAHTGANYGYTF. The complete variable domain, with remaining parts taken from reference TRBV5-4 and TRBJ1-2, reads ETGVTQSPTHLIKTRGQQVTLRCSSQSGHNTVSWYQQALGQGPQFIFQYYREEENGRGNFPPRFSGLQFPNYSSELNVNALELDDSALYLCASRAHTGANYGYTFGSGTRLTVV.